The source of this T cell receptor (beta chain) is a study of shared clonotypes between healthy human individuals. Across the whole study: There were three CD4 naive, three CD4 memory, two CD8 naive and one CD8 memory plates per donor. Whole-study results and caveats: Clonotype sharing across donors was expected to vary with sequencing depth. The sharing of 4.5% to 5.5% of naive CD4 clonotypes was seen across several donors.

Per the germline V gene, CDR1 is SNHLY and CDR2 is FYNNEI. The CDR3 totals 13 residues. Comments on this clone: Antigen unknown.

Clones were sequenced by immunoSEQ multiplex PCR, and TCRdb holds only the in-frame ones, with some missing. The data show some 360,000 clones, roughly 70% seen once. Naive CD4+ cells were CD45RA-selected; the remaining cells were memory. Sequenced sample: memory CD4+ T cells sorted from blood. Subset reported: CD45RA-negative fraction. V usage is TRBV2 and J usage is TRBJ2-5; D gene uncertain. TRBJ2-7 explains the end of the DNA better; the J call may be wrong. This receptor was identified in a man aged 25-45 years in good health. CDR3 residues: CASSVRETYEQYF. CDR3 in DNA: TGTGCCAGCAGTGTAAGGGAAACCTACGAGCAGTACTTC.